This T cell receptor (beta chain) stems from a study of blood T cell repertoires in COVID-19. In the study overall: The analysed material was cDNA or gDNA that came from T cells, B-cell-depleted T cells, or PBMCs.

V was trimmed by 1 base and J by 6 bases, leaving 6 bases between them. The CDR3 has 11 residues. From germline, CDR1 is DFQATT and CDR2 SNEGSKA (reference sequence). In the original analysis: From reference gene primer amplification, estimates of nucleated cell counts were derived. Method: immunoSEQ multiplex PCR; TCRdb's copy keeps in-frame clones and lacks some. From that table come the V and J calls and clone size; the DNA was used to work out D and trimming. Among approximately 130,000 clones listed, more than 75% were seen once. What was sequenced was peripheral blood. The chain links TRBV20-1 to TRBJ1-1; D gene uncertain. This sequence originates from a man aged 45-65 years with active COVID-19. The CDR3 loop is CSARGLAEAFF. For the CDR3, the DNA is TGCAGTGCTAGAGGGTTAGCTGAAGCTTTCTTT.